This T cell receptor beta chain was found in a study of T-cell memory formation after mild COVID-19. Study context: Clustering of TCRs was largely donor specific.

Findings and caveats of the study: Clones that contracted from day 15 to 85 had balanced CD4/CD8; later expanders were CD4+ biased.

TCR alpha and TCR beta cDNA libraries with sample barcodes and UMIs came from 5'RACE using constant-segment primers. From the 5' RACE reads, TCRdb called clonotypes with MiXCR, one entry per CDR3 protein. The repertoire holds roughly 190,000 distinct CDR3 sequences, about 18% seen once, with 2.4% in the top ten. CDR1 is KGHSH, CDR2 LQKENI, per germline. V lost 6 bases to trimming and J lost 0 bases, with 11 bases between them. The CDR3 sequence is 14 residues long. Worth noting for this clonotype: Its target is not known.

Input material: PBMCs or a T cell subset sorted from them (not recorded which). The chain carries TRBV18 and TRBJ1-2; D gene uncertain. The receptor's source is an adult woman who had mild COVID-19 (a few samples of this study predate the infection). Cell type and time point are not known. CDR3 bases: TGTGCCAGCTCTCCCGGGCAGGCTAACTATGGCTACACCTTC. Its protein product is CASSPGQANYGYTF.